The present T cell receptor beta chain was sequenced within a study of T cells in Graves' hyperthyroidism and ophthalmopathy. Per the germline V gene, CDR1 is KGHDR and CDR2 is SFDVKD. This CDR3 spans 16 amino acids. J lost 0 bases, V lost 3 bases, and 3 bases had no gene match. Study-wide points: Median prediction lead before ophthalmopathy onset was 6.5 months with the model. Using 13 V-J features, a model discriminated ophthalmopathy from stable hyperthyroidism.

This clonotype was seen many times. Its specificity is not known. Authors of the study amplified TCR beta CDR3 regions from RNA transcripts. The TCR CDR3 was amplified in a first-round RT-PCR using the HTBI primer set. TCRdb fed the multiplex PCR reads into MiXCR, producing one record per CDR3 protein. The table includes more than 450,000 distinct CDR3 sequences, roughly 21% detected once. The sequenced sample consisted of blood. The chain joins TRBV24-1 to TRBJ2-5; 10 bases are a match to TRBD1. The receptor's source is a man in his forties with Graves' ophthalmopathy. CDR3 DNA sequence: TGTGCCACCAGTGATGCCGGGACAGGGGACCAAGAGACCCAGTACTTC. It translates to CATSDAGTGDQETQYF.